A selection of T cell receptor beta chains follows, all from one sample in a study of T cell responses to AZD1222 COVID-19 vaccine. Libraries were prepared by immunoSEQ multiplex PCR; TCRdb keeps only in-frame clonotypes and omits some of them. The sample has over 150,000 clones; 90% are singletons. The source was peripheral blood, collected on day 0 of AZD1222 vaccination. These receptors were collected from an adult in good health. Both conserved end residues are part of each CDR3. D genes are given only for firm matches. Clone sizes are given selectively: once, few, many, or a class where the clone is expanded.

D gene	J gene	V gene	clone size	CDR3 DNA	CDR3 protein
.	TRBJ2-2	TRBV2	few	TGTGCCAGCAGTGAGAGTCTGACAATGAACACCGGGGAGCTGTTTTTT	CASSESLTMNTGELFF
.	TRBJ1-2	TRBV7-2	.	TGTGCCAGCAGCTTGCAGTCGCCCGGCTACACCTTC	CASSLQSPGYTF
.	TRBJ1-3	TRBV9	once	TGTGCCAGCAGCCAGTTGGAGGGGAGGGGAAACACCATATATTTT	CASSQLEGRGNTIYF
.	TRBJ2-4	TRBV28	.	TGTGCCAGCAGTCCCCCGAGGCTAGCCAAAAACATTCAGTACTTC	CASSPPRLAKNIQYF
.	TRBJ1-2	TRBV7-9	.	TGTGCCAGCAGCTTTTCACAGGGAAACTATGGCTACACCTTC	CASSFSQGNYGYTF
.	TRBJ1-5	TRBV7-2	.	TGTGCCAGCAGCTTACGTTTGGGGCAGCCCCAGCATTTT	CASSLRLGQPQHF
TRBD2	TRBJ2-7	TRBV28	.	TGTGCCAGCAGTTTTCGGGGGGTCTGGCGTAGGGAGCAGTACTTC	CASSFRGVWRREQYF
.	TRBJ1-5	TRBV5-1	once	TGCGCCAGCAGCGGGCGGGGGCATGAGAGCAATCAGCCCCAGCATTTT	CASSGRGHESNQPQHF
.	TRBJ1-3	TRBV28	.	TGTGCCAGCAGTTCCCGGACGGAGTGGTCTGTTGGAAACACCATATATTTT	CASSSRTEWSVGNTIYF
TRBD2	TRBJ2-7	TRBV7-2	.	TGTGCCAGCAGCTTACTAGCGGGGAGCTCCTACGAGCAGTACTTC	CASSLLAGSSYEQYF
TRBD1	TRBJ1-1	TRBV4-1	.	TGCGCCAGCAGCCAAATGACAGGGGACACTGAAGCTTTCTTT	CASSQMTGDTEAFF
.	TRBJ1-2	TRBV3-1/TRBV3-2	once	TGTGCCAGCAGCCAAGACAAAAATGGCTACACCTTC	CASSQDKNGYTF
.	TRBJ1-4	TRBV30	.	TGTGCCTGGGGAGGAGGGAGATTTAATGAAAAACTGTTTTTT	CAWGGGRFNEKLFF
.	TRBJ1-1	TRBV5-1	.	TGCGCCAGCAGCTTGACGAAAAACACTGAAGCTTTCTTT	CASSLTKNTEAFF
.	TRBJ1-1	TRBV5-1	.	TGCGCCAGCAGCTTGGAGGGAGGGGCTGAAGCTTTCTTT	CASSLEGGAEAFF
TRBD1	TRBJ2-3	TRBV6-2/TRBV6-3	.	TGTGCCAGCAGTTTCCGTCCCGGGACAGGGTATGGTGCAGATACGCAGTATTTT	CASSFRPGTGYGADTQYF
TRBD1	TRBJ1-4	TRBV5-5	.	TGTGCCAGCAGCCTTAGATCGACAGGGATACAGTCTAATGAAAAACTGTTTTTT	CASSLRSTGIQSNEKLFF
.	TRBJ1-4	TRBV7-9	.	TGTGCCAGCAGCCTGAGAGACAGCGCTAATGAAAAACTGTTTTTT	CASSLRDSANEKLFF
TRBD1	TRBJ2-3	TRBV7-2	.	TGTGCCAGCAACTCACAGGGGCTCGGCACAGATACGCAGTATTTT	CASNSQGLGTDTQYF
.	TRBJ2-5	TRBV3-1/TRBV3-2	.	TGTGCCAGCAGCCAAGCCCAGGGATTGACCCAGTACTTC	CASSQAQGLTQYF